Described below is a single T cell receptor (beta chain) sequence and its context. TCRdb keeps only in-frame clones here, not all; method: immunoSEQ multiplex PCR. The sample consists of tens of thousands of clones, approximately 90% of them appearing once. This specimen belongs to a study of T cell changes during pregnancy in multiple sclerosis. This CDR3 has 18 amino acids. CDR1 and CDR2 (germline): SGHVS, FQNEAQ. V trimming: 4 bases; J trimming: 2 bases; junction bases outside the gene matches: 12. This sequence joins TRBV7-8 and TRBJ1-5; 9 bases fit TRBD1. The receptor was derived from a female donor with multiple sclerosis, enrolled in a pregnancy study. The material was peripheral blood, obtained before pregnancy. CDR3 residues: CASSSLRGQGLGNQPQHF. CDR3 nucleotides: TGTGCCAGCAGCTCCCTTAGGGGACAGGGATTAGGCAATCAGCCCCAGCATTTT.